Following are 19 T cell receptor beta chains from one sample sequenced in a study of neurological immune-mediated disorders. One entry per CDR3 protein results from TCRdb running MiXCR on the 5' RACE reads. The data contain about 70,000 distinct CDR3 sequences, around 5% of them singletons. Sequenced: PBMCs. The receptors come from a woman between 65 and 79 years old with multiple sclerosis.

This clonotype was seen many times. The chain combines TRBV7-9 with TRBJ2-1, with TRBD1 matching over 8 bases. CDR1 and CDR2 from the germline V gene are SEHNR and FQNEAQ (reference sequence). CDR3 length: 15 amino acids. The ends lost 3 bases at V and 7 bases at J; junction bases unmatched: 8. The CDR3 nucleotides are TGTGCCAGCAGCTTGCCTGGGACAGGATGGAATGAGCAGTTCTTC. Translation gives CASSLPGTGWNEQFF.

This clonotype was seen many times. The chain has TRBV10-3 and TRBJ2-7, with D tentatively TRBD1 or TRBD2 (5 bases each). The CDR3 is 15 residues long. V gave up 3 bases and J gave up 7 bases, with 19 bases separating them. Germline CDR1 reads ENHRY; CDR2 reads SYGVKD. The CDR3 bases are TGTGCCATCAGTGAAACCGGGGCCCCAAGGGGTGAGCAGTACTTC. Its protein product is CAISETGAPRGEQYF.

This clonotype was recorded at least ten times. CDR3 region: CASSQSRHEAFF. In nucleotides, the CDR3 is TGTGCCAGCAGCCAATCGAGACATGAAGCTTTCTTT. The chain combines TRBV3-1 with TRBJ1-1; no reliable D call. The CDR3 has 12 residues. Trimming shortened V by 2 bases and J by 7 bases, and 8 bases separated the two germline ends. Germline assignment: CDR1 LGHDT and CDR2 YNNKEL (reference sequence).

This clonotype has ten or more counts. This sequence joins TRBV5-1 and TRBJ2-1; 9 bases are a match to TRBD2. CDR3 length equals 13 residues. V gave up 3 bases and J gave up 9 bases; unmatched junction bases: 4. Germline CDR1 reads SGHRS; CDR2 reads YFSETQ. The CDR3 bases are TGCGCCAGCAGCTATGGAGCGGGAGGTGAGCAGTTCTTC. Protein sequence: CASSYGAGGEQFF.

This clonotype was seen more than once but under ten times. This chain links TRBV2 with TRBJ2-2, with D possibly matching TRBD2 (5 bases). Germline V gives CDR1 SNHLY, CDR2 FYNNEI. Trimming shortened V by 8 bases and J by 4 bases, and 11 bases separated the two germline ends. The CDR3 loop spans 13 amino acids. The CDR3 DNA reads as TGTGCCAGCCAATCGGGATTCACCGGGGAGCTGTTTTTT. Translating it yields CASQSGFTGELFF.

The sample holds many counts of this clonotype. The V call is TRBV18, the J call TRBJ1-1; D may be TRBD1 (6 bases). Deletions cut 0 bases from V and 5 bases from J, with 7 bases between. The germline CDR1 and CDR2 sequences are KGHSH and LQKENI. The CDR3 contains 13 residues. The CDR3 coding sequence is TGTGCCAGCTCACCACCGGGGGCAACTGAAGCTTTCTTT. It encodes CASSPPGATEAFF. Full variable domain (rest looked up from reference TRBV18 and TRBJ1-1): NAGVMQNPRHLVRRRGQEARLRCSPMKGHSHVYWYRQLPEEGLKFMVYLQKENIIDESGMPKERFSAEFPKEGPSILRIQQVVRGDSAAYFCASSPPGATEAFFGQGTRLTVV.

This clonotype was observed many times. In DNA form, the CDR3 reads TGTGCCAGCAGCTTAGCACAGGGACCAGATACGCAGTATTTT. The encoded protein is CASSLAQGPDTQYF. This chain connects TRBV11-2 to TRBJ2-3; possible D gene TRBD1, 6 bases. Germline V gene lookup returns CDR1 SGHAT and CDR2 FQNNGV. This CDR3 region has 14 residues. The V gene lost 1 base and the J gene lost 4 bases, with 9 bases spanning the gap. The full variable domain, with the rest looked up from reference TRBV11-2 and TRBJ2-3, is EAGVAQSPRYKIIEKRQSVAFWCNPISGHATLYWYQQILGQGPKLLIQFQNNGVVDDSQLPKDRFSAERLKGVDSTLKIQPAKLEDSAVYLCASSLAQGPDTQYFGPGTRLTVL.

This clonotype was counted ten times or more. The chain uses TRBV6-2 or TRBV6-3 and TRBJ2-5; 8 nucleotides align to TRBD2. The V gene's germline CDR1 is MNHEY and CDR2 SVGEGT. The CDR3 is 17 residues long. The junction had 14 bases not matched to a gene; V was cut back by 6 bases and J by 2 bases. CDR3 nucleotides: TGTGCCAGCAGACTAGCGGCCCAGAAGGTGGTTCAAGAGACCCAGTACTTC. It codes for CASRLAAQKVVQETQYF.

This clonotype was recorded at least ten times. CDR3 amino acids: CASSSTGRYEQYF. The CDR3 region has the DNA TGTGCCAGCAGCTCCACCGGGAGGTACGAGCAGTACTTC. The chain joins TRBV7-2 to TRBJ2-7; 7 bases line up with TRBD2. The length of the CDR3 is 13 residues. Germline CDR1 reads SGHTA; CDR2 reads FQGNSA. With V trimmed by 4 bases and J by 4 bases, 4 bases remained unmatched.

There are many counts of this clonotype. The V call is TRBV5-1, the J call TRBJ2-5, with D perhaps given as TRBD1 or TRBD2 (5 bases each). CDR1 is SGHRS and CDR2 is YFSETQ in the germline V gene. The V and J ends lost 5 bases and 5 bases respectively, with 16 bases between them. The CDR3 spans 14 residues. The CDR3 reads CASRTPGPPETQYF. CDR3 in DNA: TGCGCCAGCAGGACCCCGGGACCCCCGGAGACCCAGTACTTC. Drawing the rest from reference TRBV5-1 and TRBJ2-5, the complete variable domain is KAGVTQTPRYLIKTRGQQVTLSCSPISGHRSVSWYQQTPGQGLQFLFEYFSETQRNKGNFPGRFSGRQFSNSRSEMNVSTLELGDSALYLCASRTPGPPETQYFGPGTRLLVL.

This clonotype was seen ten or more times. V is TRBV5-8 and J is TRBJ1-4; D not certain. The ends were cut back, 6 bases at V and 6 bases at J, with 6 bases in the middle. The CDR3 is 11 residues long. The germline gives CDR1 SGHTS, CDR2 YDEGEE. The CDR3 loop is CASTPYEKLFF. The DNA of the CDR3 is TGTGCCAGCACCCCCTATGAAAAACTGTTTTTT.

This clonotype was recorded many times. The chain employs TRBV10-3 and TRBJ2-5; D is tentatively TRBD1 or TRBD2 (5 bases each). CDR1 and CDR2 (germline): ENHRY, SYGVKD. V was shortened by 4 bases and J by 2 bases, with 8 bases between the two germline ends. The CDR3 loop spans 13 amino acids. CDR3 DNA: TGTGCCATCAGTGGGGACCGACAAGAGACCCAGTACTTC. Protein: CAISGDRQETQYF.

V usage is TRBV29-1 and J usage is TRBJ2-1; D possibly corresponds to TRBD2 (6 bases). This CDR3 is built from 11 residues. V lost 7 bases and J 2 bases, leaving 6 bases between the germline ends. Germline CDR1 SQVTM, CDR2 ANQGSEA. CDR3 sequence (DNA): TGCAGCGGGAGGGCCTACAATGAGCAGTTCTTC. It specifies CSGRAYNEQFF.

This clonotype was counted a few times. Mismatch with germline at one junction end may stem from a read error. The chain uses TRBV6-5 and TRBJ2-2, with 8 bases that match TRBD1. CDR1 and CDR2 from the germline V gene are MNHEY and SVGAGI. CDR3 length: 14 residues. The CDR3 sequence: CASRTTGETGALFF. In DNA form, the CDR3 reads TGTGCCAGCAGAACGACAGGGGAGACCGGGGCGCTGTTTTTT.

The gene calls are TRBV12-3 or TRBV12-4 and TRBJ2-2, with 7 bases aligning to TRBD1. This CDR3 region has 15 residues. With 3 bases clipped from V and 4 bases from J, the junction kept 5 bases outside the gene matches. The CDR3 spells CASSLGQTVTGELFF. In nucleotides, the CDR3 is TGTGCCAGCAGTTTGGGACAGACTGTCACCGGGGAGCTGTTTTTT.

CDR3 in DNA: TGCAGTGCTAGAAGTTTAATGCCAGGGAGAGTTCCCGATAATTCACCCCTCCACTTT. Amino acids: CSARSLMPGRVPDNSPLHF. The rearrangement uses TRBV20-1 and TRBJ1-6; weak D call: TRBD1 (5 bases). The germline V gene encodes CDR1 DFQATT and CDR2 SNEGSKA (reference sequence). The V end was cut by 2 bases, the J end by 5 bases, with 25 bases between. The CDR3 spans 19 residues.

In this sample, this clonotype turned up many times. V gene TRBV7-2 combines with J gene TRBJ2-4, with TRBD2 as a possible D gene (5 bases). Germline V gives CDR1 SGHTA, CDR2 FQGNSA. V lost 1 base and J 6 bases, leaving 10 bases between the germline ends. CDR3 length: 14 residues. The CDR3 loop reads CASSLGELGNIQYF. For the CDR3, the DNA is TGTGCCAGCAGCTTAGGGGAGCTCGGAAACATTCAGTACTTC. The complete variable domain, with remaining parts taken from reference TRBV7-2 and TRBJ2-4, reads GAGVSQSPSNKVTEKGKDVELRCDPISGHTALYWYRQSLGQGLEFLIYFQGNSAPDKSGLPSDRFSAERTGGSVSTLTIQRTQQEDSAVYLCASSLGELGNIQYFGAGTRLSVL.

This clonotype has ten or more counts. For the CDR3, the DNA is TGCAGTGCTAGGAGGGGGCCGGATCAGCCCCAGCATTTT. It yields the protein CSARRGPDQPQHF. The chain combines TRBV20-1 with TRBJ1-5; 7 bases fit TRBD1. Germline assignment: CDR1 DFQATT and CDR2 SNEGSKA (reference sequence). The trim removed 3 bases at V and 5 bases at J, leaving 4 bases unmatched. This CDR3 has 13 residues.

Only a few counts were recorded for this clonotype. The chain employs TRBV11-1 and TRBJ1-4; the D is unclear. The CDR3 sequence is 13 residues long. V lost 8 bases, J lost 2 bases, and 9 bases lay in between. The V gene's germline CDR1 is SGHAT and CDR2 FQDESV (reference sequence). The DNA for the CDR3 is TGTGCCAGCGGCCACGGGACTAATGAAAAACTGTTTTTT. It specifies CASGHGTNEKLFF.